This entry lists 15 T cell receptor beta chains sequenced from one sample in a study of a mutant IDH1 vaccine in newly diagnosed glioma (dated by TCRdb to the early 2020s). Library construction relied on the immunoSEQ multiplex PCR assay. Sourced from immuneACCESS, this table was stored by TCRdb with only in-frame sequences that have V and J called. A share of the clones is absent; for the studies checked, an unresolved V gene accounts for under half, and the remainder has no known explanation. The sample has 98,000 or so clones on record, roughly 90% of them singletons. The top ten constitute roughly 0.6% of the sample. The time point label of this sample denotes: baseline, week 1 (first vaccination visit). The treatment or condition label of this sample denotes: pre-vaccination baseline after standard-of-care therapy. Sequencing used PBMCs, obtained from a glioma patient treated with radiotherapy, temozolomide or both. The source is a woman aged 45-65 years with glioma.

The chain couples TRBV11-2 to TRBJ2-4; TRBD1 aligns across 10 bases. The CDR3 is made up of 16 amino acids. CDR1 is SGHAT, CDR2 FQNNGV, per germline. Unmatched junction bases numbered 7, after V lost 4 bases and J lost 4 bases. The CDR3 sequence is CASSSLPGQGKNIQYF. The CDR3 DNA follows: TGTGCCAGCAGCTCTCTCCCGGGACAGGGGAAAAACATTCAGTACTTC.

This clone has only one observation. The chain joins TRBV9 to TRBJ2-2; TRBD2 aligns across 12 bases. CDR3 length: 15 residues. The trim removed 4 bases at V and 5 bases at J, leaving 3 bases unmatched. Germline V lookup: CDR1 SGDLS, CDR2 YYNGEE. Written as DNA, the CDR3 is TGTGCCAGCAGCATACTAGCGGGAGGAACCGGGGAGCTGTTTTTT. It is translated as CASSILAGGTGELFF.

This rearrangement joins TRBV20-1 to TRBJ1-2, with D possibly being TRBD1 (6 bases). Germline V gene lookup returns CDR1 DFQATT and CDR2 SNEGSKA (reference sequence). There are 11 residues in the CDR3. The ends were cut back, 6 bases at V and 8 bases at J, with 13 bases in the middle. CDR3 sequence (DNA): TGCAGTGCCACCGACAGGTTCGGCTACACCTTC. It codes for CSATDRFGYTF.

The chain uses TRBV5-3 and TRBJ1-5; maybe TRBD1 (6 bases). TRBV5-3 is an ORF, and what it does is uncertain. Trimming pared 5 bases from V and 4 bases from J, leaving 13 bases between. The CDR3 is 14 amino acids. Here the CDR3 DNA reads TGTGCCAGAAGTTACAGGGAAGGGAATCAGCCCCAGCATTTT. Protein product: CARSYREGNQPQHF.

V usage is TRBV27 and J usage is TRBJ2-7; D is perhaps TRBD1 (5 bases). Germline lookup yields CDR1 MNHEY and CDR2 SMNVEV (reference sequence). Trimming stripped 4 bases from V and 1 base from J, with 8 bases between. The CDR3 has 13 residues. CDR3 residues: CASSYRRSYEQYF. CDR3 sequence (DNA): TGTGCCAGCAGTTACAGGCGTTCCTACGAGCAGTACTTC.

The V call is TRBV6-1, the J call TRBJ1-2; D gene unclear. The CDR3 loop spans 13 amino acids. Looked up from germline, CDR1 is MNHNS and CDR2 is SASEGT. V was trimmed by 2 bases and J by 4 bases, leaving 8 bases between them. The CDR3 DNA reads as TGTGCCAGCAGTGAACGGTTAGGCTATGGCTACACCTTC. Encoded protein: CASSERLGYGYTF.

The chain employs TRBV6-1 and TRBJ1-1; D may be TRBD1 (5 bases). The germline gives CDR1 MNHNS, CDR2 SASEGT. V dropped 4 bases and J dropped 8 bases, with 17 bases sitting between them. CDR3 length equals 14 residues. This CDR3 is CASSVQGVAKEAFF. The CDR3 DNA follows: TGTGCCAGCAGTGTTCAGGGAGTGGCAAAAGAAGCTTTCTTT.

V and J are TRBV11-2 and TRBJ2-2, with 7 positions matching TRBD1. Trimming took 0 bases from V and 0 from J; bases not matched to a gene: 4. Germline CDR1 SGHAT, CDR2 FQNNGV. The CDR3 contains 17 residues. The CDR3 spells CASSLEGGEPNTGELFF. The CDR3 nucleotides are TGTGCCAGCAGCTTAGAAGGGGGCGAACCGAACACCGGGGAGCTGTTTTTT.

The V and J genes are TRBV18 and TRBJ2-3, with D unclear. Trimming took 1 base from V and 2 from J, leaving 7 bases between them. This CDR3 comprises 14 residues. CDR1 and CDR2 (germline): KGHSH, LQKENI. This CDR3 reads CASSPRANTDTQYF. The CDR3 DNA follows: TGTGCCAGCTCACCACGGGCCAACACAGATACGCAGTATTTT.

Here the CDR3 reads CASTSGRHRNSPLHF. CDR3 nucleotides: TGTGCCAGCACCAGTGGGCGCCACAGGAATTCACCCCTCCACTTT. The chain links TRBV5-8 to TRBJ1-6; D is possibly TRBD1 (5 bases). The CDR3 runs to 15 residues. V lost 6 bases and J 7 bases, leaving 17 bases between the germline ends. The V gene's germline CDR1 is SGHTS and CDR2 YDEGEE.

The CDR3 loop reads CASSIKDPGLVSTDTQYF. CDR3 DNA sequence: TGTGCCAGTAGTATAAAAGATCCGGGACTAGTGAGCACAGATACGCAGTATTTT. This sequence joins TRBV19 and TRBJ2-3; 8 positions match TRBD2. This CDR3 is built from 18 residues. V was pared by 2 bases and J by 0 bases, with 10 bases of the junction left unmatched. CDR1 and CDR2 (germline): LNHDA, SQIVND (reference sequence). Based on the CDR3 plus reference TRBV19 and TRBJ2-3, the full variable domain is DGGITQSPKYLFRKEGQNVTLSCEQNLNHDAMYWYRQDPGQGLRLIYYSQIVNDFQKGDIAEGYSVSREKKESFPLTVTSAQKNPTAFYLCASSIKDPGLVSTDTQYFGPGTRLTVL.

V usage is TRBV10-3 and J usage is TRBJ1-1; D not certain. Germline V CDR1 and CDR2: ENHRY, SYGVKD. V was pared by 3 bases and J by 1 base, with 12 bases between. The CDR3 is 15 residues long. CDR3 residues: CAISDPLLGNTEAFF. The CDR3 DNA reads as TGTGCCATCAGTGACCCGCTCCTGGGGAACACTGAAGCTTTCTTT.

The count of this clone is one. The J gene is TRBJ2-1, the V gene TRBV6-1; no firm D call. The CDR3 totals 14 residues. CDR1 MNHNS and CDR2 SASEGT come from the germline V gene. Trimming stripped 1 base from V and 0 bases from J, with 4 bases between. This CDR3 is CASSEGGSYNEQFF. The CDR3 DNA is TGTGCCAGCAGTGAAGGGGGCTCCTACAATGAGCAGTTCTTC.

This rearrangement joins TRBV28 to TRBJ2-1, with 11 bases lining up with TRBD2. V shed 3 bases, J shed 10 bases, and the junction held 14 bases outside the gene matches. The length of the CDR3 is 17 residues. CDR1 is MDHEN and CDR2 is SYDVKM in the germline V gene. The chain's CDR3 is CASSLNPGLAVPGEQFF. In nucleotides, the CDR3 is TGTGCCAGCAGTTTGAACCCGGGACTAGCGGTTCCCGGAGAGCAGTTCTTC.

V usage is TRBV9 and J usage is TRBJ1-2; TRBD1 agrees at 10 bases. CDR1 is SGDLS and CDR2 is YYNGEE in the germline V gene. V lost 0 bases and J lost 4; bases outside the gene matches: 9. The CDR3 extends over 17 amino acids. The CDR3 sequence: CASSVGAGTGDGYGYTF. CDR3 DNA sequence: TGTGCCAGCAGCGTAGGAGCGGGGACAGGGGACGGCTATGGCTACACCTTC.